Shown below are 9 T cell receptor beta chains from a single sample sequenced in a study of T-cell reconstitution after alpha-beta-depleted transplantation in children. TCRbeta library preparation incorporated unique molecular identifiers. One entry per CDR3 protein results from TCRdb running MiXCR on the PCR reads. The data contain roughly 250,000 distinct CDR3 sequences, around 7.5% of them singletons. The sequencing here drew on PBMCs, mostly from graft donor cells, taken 180 days after TCRalphabeta/CD19-depleted stem cell transplant. Receptors originate from a male patient aged 10 to 17 who had a stem cell transplant for acute lymphoblastic leukemia, so the T cells may come from the graft donor.

The chain links TRBV12-3 or TRBV12-4 to TRBJ1-6; 8 bases map to TRBD1. This CDR3 has 14 residues. Losses at the gene ends were 6 bases for V and 6 bases for J; bases not matched to a gene: 4. The CDR3 spells CASSRDRSNSPLHF. CDR3 DNA: TGTGCCAGCAGCAGGGACAGGAGTAATTCACCCCTCCACTTT.

The table lists this clonotype with many counts. This chain connects TRBV20-1 to TRBJ1-3; D not certain. Germline V gene lookup returns CDR1 DFQATT and CDR2 SNEGSKA (reference sequence). V lost 0 bases to trimming and J lost 0 bases, with 9 bases between them. This CDR3 region has 15 residues. CDR3 sequence: CSARDYRSSGNTIYF. In nucleotides, the CDR3 is TGCAGTGCTAGAGACTACCGCTCCTCTGGAAACACCATATATTTT.

Ten or more counts support this clonotype. The V and J genes are TRBV5-1 and TRBJ2-2; TRBD1 aligns across 7 bases. In germline, CDR1 is SGHRS, CDR2 YFSETQ. The V gene end was trimmed by 2 bases and the J gene end by 7 bases; junction bases not matched to a gene: 5. The CDR3 consists of 14 residues. CDR3 nucleotide sequence: TGCGCCAGCAGCTTACCAGGGGGTTTCGGGGAGCTGTTTTTT. It encodes CASSLPGGFGELFF.

This clonotype was seen ten or more times. The conserved closing phenylalanine or tryptophan is absent in this CDR3, likely reflecting a read error. This chain uses TRBV6-5 with TRBJ1-3; D might be TRBD1 (5 bases). Trimming stripped 6 bases from V and 1 base from J, with 13 bases between. Germline CDR1 and CDR2: MNHEY and SVGAGI. The CDR3 covers 15 residues. The DNA of the CDR3 is TGTGCCAGCAGGAGGGGTACGGTATCTGGAAACACCATATATGTT. Amino acid sequence: CASRRGTVSGNTIYV.

This clonotype was counted at least ten times. V is TRBV28 and J is TRBJ2-1; TRBD1 is a possible D gene (7 bases). Germline CDR1 is MDHEN and CDR2 is SYDVKM. Deletions cut 3 bases from V and 5 bases from J, with 11 bases between. The CDR3 spans 14 residues. This chain's CDR3 is CASSFRGANNEQFF. CDR3 nucleotide sequence: TGTGCCAGCAGTTTCAGGGGGGCGAACAATGAGCAGTTCTTC.

This clonotype was observed many times. This chain joins TRBV6-1 and TRBJ2-1; 8 nucleotides align to TRBD1. With V trimmed by 6 bases and J by 8 bases, 18 bases remained unmatched. Per the germline V gene, CDR1 is MNHNS and CDR2 is SASEGT. The CDR3 is 17 residues long. In DNA form, the CDR3 reads TGTGCCAGCAGCTCAACTACGACAGGGGTGTACGGCTATGAGCAGTTCTTC. Its translation is CASSSTTTGVYGYEQFF.

A note on this clonotype: This may come from a read error, since a much larger clone is one base off. The V and J genes are TRBV11-3 and TRBJ1-1; no clear D. The CDR3 loop spans 13 amino acids. Germline lookup yields CDR1 SGHNT and CDR2 YENEEA. Trimming left V 3 bases short and J 1 base short, with 6 bases between. The CDR3 DNA is TGTGCCAGCAGCTTCATGGAGAACACTGAAGCTTTCTTT. This translates into CASSFMENTEAFF.

This clonotype was detected many times. The rearrangement links TRBV20-1 to TRBJ2-7; 12 bases are a match to TRBD2. Trimming took 0 bases from V and 2 from J; bases not matched to a gene: 8. The CDR3 consists of 17 residues. Germline CDR1 and CDR2: DFQATT and SNEGSKA (reference sequence). Written as DNA, the CDR3 is TGCAGTGCTAGAGATTCGTCTAGCGGGAGGGCCACCTACGAGCAGTACTTC. It translates to CSARDSSSGRATYEQYF.

This clonotype was seen ten or more times. The chain couples TRBV9 to TRBJ1-1; D gene ambiguous. Germline lookup yields CDR1 SGDLS and CDR2 YYNGEE. V dropped 2 bases and J dropped 3 bases, with 11 bases sitting between them. The length of the CDR3 is 14 residues. CDR3 region: CASSVDWGYTEAFF. In DNA form, the CDR3 reads TGTGCCAGCAGCGTGGATTGGGGATACACTGAAGCTTTCTTT.